The T cell receptor (beta chain) under discussion was sequenced for a study of persistence of HIV-infected CD4 T cells. Study at large: Blood samples, up to 180 mL, came from multiple time points, except two leukapheresis donors sampled once.

Stimulation used 8.5 to 10 ug/mL lysate from CMV-infected fibroblasts. Memory cells lacking CD40L and CD69 with high CD45RO were sorted. Trimming shortened V by 1 base and J by 7 bases, and 11 bases separated the two germline ends. Germline CDR1 reads LGHDT; CDR2 reads YNNKEL (reference sequence). This CDR3 is 15 amino acids long. This was the immunoSEQ version 4 assay in survey mode. Profiling relied on immunoSEQ multiplex PCR, and the TCRdb table lists in-frame clones only, not all of them. This table holds tens of thousands of clones, about four fifths found once. Note on this clone: The antigen remains unidentified.

The clonotype was recovered from an adult woman with HIV who was CMV-seropositive. The material was CD4+ T cells sorted from PBMCs after approximately 18-hour stimulation, obtained from a patient who received antiretroviral therapy. The rearrangement links TRBV3-1 (or the pseudogene TRBV3-2) to TRBJ1-6, with D uncertain. This CDR3 is CASSQGAGKNSPLHF. In DNA form, the CDR3 reads TGTGCCAGCAGCCAAGGGGCAGGCAAGAATTCACCCCTCCACTTT.